This is a list of T cell receptor beta chains from one sample in a study of T cell repertoires in aging, cancer and after chemotherapy. Using its own MiXCR run on the multiplex PCR reads, TCRdb lists one record per CDR3 protein. The table includes 2,200 or so distinct CDR3 sequences, less than 40% detected once. Sample: blood. The source of these receptors is a human donor with a blood cancer. CDR3s include the opening cysteine and the closing phenylalanine or tryptophan. D genes are given only for firm matches. The listing skips clone size in some rows; elsewhere it reads once, few, many or a size class.

v_call d_call clone_size cdr3_aa
TRBV7-9 TRBD2 NA CAGTSGGPSTDTQYF
TRBV18 NA few CASSPGPQPYNSPLHF
TRBV27 NA NA CASSRASLYEQYF
TRBV12-3/TRBV12-4 TRBD1 NA CASRQGLNTEAFF
TRBV12-5 TRBD2 NA CASGGLAGETLTVNEQFF
TRBV6-4 TRBD2 NA CASSDSRRTSGTPYQETQYF
TRBV10-3 NA large CAISEAGQNTEAFF
TRBV19 TRBD2 NA CASKRGTSYNEQFF
TRBV19 NA NA CASSIEKNSYGYTF
TRBV12-3/TRBV12-4 NA NA CASSLTGAPTEAFF
TRBV30 NA medium-sized CAWSGKASGANVLTF
TRBV19 NA NA CASSIDGPDRRGTDTQYF
TRBV12-3/TRBV12-4 NA medium-sized CASSSRSAGYNQPQHF
TRBV12-3/TRBV12-4 NA NA CASSPRQNLNTEAFF
TRBV18 NA medium-sized CASSPPVRYHEQYF
TRBV10-3 NA NA CAISQGPGSGDEKLFF
TRBV5-4 TRBD1 medium-sized CASSWTGVRDTQYF
TRBV11-1 NA medium-sized CASSPLPALSYEQYF
TRBV27 NA NA CASSPLDRLVGELFF
TRBV6-1 NA NA CASSPTRGMNTEAFF
TRBV5-4 TRBD2 few CASSLATAGGLGTQYF
TRBV30 NA NA CAWSLQGNTEAFF
TRBV27 NA NA CASSLPPSNQPQHF
TRBV19 NA NA CASRENGAHNEQFF
TRBV20-1 NA NA CSASPVNTEAFF
TRBV7-4 NA few CASSRTGGELFF
TRBV28 TRBD1 NA CASSSYGQGYGYTF
TRBV13 NA few CASSLGIPLFAYNEQFF
TRBV19 TRBD1 few CASSETGINSPLHF
TRBV6-5 TRBD1 medium-sized CASKRGTELYGYTF
TRBV18 TRBD2 few CASSPPHSGGSSTQYF
TRBV29-1 TRBD2 medium-sized CSVKGSGGAPDTQYF
TRBV29-1 TRBD2 NA CSVAGPGVSGGAGRGQETQYF
TRBV27 TRBD1 NA CVSSPDRVEGPLHF
TRBV30 NA few CAWNLGKNEQFF
TRBV29-1 NA large CSVEDPTGFGNTIYF
TRBV6-5 NA medium-sized CASSYSGVITDTQYF
TRBV6-4 TRBD2 few CASSERASGADTQYF
TRBV6-2/TRBV6-3 NA few CASRETENYGYTF
TRBV6-1 TRBD2 large CASSLAGGTDTQYF
TRBV6-1 TRBD1 few CASRDSGQLYEQYF
TRBV19 NA NA CASSITTNSPLHF
TRBV27 TRBD1 medium-sized CASSLAATGGETQYF
TRBV13 NA medium-sized CASSLNRFEAFF
TRBV18 NA large CASSRSAVLDSPLHF
TRBV5-4 NA few CASSSLGFYGYTF
TRBV6-6 TRBD1 NA CASSSVDRGTETQYF
TRBV27 NA NA CASSVNRDTYEQYF
TRBV6-5 NA few CASSYSRGIQPQHF